The clone carrying this T cell receptor beta chain occurred a few times. Its specificity is unknown. This entry belongs to a study of neurological immune-mediated disorders. One entry per CDR3 protein, called by TCRdb with MiXCR from the 5' RACE reads. The sample includes tens of thousands of distinct CDR3 sequences, about 2% of them seen just once. With V trimmed by 5 bases and J by 5 bases, 4 bases remained unmatched. The CDR3 covers 15 residues. Germline-derived CDR1 and CDR2 are SGHTA and FQGNSA. Regarding the study as a whole: The repertoires of 18 of 34 multiple sclerosis patients fell into one related-CDR3 cluster (a possible signature) under phylogenetic grouping.

Sequenced input: PBMCs. The TCR originated in a woman in her 40s with multiple sclerosis. The rearrangement joins TRBV7-2 to TRBJ2-3, with TRBD2 identical over 13 bases. CDR3 sequence: CASSGLAGAKDTQYF. The CDR3 DNA reads TGTGCCAGCAGCGGACTAGCGGGGGCTAAAGATACGCAGTATTTT.